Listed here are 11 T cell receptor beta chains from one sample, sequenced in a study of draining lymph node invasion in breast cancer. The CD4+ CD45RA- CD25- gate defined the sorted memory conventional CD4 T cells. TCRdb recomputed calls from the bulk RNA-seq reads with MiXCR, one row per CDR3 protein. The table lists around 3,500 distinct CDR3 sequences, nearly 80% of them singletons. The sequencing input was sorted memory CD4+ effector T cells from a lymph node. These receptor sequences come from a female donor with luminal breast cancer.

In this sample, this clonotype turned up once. For the CDR3, the DNA is TGTGCCAGCAGTCTTACTGGAGAAAAACTGTTTTTT. This sequence encodes CASSLTGEKLFF. The gene calls are TRBV7-9 and TRBJ1-4; D is ambiguous. V lost 6 bases and J lost 8, with 10 bases in between. CDR1 is SEHNR, CDR2 FQNEAQ, per germline (reference sequence). The CDR3 extends over 12 amino acids.

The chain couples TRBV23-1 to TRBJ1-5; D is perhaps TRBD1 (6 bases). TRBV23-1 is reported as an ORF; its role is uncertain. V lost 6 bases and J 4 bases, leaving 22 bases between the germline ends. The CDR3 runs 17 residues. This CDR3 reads CASRQLLQGRWNQPQHF. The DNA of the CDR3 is TGCGCCAGCAGGCAACTTTTACAGGGAAGATGGAATCAGCCCCAGCATTTT.

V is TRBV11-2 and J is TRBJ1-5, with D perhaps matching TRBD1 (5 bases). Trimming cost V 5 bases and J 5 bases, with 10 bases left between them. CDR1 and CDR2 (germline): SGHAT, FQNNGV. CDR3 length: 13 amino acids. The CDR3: CASSPQGDQPQHF. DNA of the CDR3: TGTGCCAGCAGCCCCCAGGGAGATCAGCCCCAGCATTTT.

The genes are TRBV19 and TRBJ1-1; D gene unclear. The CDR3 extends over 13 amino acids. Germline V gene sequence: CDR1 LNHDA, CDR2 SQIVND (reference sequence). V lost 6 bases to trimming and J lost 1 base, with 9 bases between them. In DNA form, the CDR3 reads TGTGCCAGTAGCGACGGAAAGAACACTGAAGCTTTCTTT. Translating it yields CASSDGKNTEAFF. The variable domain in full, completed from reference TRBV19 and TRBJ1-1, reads DGGITQSPKYLFRKEGQNVTLSCEQNLNHDAMYWYRQDPGQGLRLIYYSQIVNDFQKGDIAEGYSVSREKKESFPLTVTSAQKNPTAFYLCASSDGKNTEAFFGQGTRLTVV.

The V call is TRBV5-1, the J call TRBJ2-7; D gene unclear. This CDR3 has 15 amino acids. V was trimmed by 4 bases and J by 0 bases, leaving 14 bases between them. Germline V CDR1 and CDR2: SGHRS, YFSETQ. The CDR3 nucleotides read TGCGCCAGCAGCCCCACAACCCCCACCTCCTACGAGCAGTACTTC. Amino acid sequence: CASSPTTPTSYEQYF.

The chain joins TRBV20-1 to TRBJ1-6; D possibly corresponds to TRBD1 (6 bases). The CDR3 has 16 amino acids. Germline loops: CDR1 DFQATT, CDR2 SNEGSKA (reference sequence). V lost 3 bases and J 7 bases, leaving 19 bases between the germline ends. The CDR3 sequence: CSARGLGGARNSPLHF. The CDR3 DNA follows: TGCAGTGCTAGGGGTTTGGGGGGGGCCAGGAATTCACCCCTCCACTTT.

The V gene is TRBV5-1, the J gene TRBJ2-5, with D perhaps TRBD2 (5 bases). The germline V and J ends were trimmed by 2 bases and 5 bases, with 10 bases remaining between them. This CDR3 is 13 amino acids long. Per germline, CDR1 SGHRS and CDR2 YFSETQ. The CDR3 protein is CASSFGRTETQYF. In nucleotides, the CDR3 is TGCGCCAGCAGCTTCGGCAGGACTGAGACCCAGTACTTC. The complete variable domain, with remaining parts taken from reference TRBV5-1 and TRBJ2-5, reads KAGVTQTPRYLIKTRGQQVTLSCSPISGHRSVSWYQQTPGQGLQFLFEYFSETQRNKGNFPGRFSGRQFSNSRSEMNVSTLELGDSALYLCASSFGRTETQYFGPGTRLLVL.

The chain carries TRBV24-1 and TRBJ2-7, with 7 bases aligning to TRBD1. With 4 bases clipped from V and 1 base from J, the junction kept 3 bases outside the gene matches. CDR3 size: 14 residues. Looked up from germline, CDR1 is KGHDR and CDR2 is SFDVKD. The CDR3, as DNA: TGTGCCACCAGTGACCCGGGACAGTCCTACGAGCAGTACTTC. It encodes CATSDPGQSYEQYF.

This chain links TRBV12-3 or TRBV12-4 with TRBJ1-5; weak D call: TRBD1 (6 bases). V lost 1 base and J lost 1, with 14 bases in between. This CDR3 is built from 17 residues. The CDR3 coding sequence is TGTGCCAGCAGTTTAGGGCCGCCAGGGGAGAGCAATCAGCCCCAGCATTTT. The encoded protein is CASSLGPPGESNQPQHF.

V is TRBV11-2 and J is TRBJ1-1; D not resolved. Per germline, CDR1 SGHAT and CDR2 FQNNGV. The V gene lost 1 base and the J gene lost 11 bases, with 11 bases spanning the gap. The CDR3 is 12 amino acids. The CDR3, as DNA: TGTGCCAGCAGCTTAGGAGCCCCCCAGGCTTTCTTT. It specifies CASSLGAPQAFF. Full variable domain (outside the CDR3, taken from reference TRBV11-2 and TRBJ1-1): EAGVAQSPRYKIIEKRQSVAFWCNPISGHATLYWYQQILGQGPKLLIQFQNNGVVDDSQLPKDRFSAERLKGVDSTLKIQPAKLEDSAVYLCASSLGAPQAFFGQGTRLTVV.

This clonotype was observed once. The CDR3 DNA is TGTGCCACCATCCGGGACACCAACAATGAGCAGTTCTTC. Its protein is CATIRDTNNEQFF. This chain connects TRBV6-2 or TRBV6-3 to TRBJ2-1; possible D gene TRBD1, 6 bases. V was cut by 10 bases and J by 5 bases, with 15 bases left in between. Germline V CDR1 and CDR2: MNHEY, SVGEGT. CDR3 length equals 13 residues.